These 14 T cell receptor beta chains came from one sample sequenced in a study of cytomegalovirus exposure and HLA in healthy donors. The PCR had 60 Vbeta and 13 Jbeta primers. Clones were read by immunoSEQ multiplex PCR, and TCRdb kept only the in-frame ones, dropping some. The sample holds approximately 100,000 clones, roughly 82% seen once. Sample: PBMCs. The receptors originated from a human donor in good health.

This clone was recorded a few times. The chain combines TRBV13 with TRBJ1-1, with D unclear. The CDR3 has 17 amino acids. Germline CDR1 is PRHDT and CDR2 is FYEKMQ (reference sequence). Trimming removed 0 bases from V and 0 bases from J, with 14 bases in between. The CDR3 DNA reads TGTGCCAGCAGCTTAGGCCTAATGGCGGTCATGAACACTGAAGCTTTCTTT. This translates into CASSLGLMAVMNTEAFF.

The chain uses TRBV6-4 and TRBJ2-7; 9 nucleotides line up with TRBD2. This CDR3 has 14 residues. After removal of 6 bases from V and 8 bases from J, the junction contained 11 bases not matched to a gene. Germline-derived CDR1 and CDR2 are MRHNA and SNTAGT. For the CDR3, the DNA is TGTGCCAGCAGGCCCGGGACTAGCCCTAGCCAGCAGTACTTC. Its translation is CASRPGTSPSQQYF.

This chain connects TRBV6-1 to TRBJ2-7, with 8 bases aligning to TRBD2. There are 15 residues in the CDR3. Germline loops: CDR1 MNHNS, CDR2 SASEGT. J lost 3 bases, V lost 2 bases, and 6 bases had no gene match. DNA for the CDR3: TGTGCCAGCAGTGAATATAGCGGGGATCTCTACGAGCAGTACTTC. Protein sequence: CASSEYSGDLYEQYF.

V gene TRBV7-9 combines with J gene TRBJ2-5; TRBD2 matches 14 bases. The germline V gene encodes CDR1 SEHNR and CDR2 FQNEAQ (reference sequence). This CDR3 is built from 17 residues. V lost 5 bases, J lost 7 bases, and 12 bases stayed unmatched. This CDR3 is CASSRGTSGSHWGTQYF. The CDR3 DNA is TGTGCCAGCAGCCGGGGGACTAGCGGGAGCCATTGGGGGACCCAGTACTTC. Together with reference TRBV7-9 and TRBJ2-5, the CDR3 gives the full variable domain: DTGVSQNPRHKITKRGQNVTFRCDPISEHNRLYWYRQTLGQGPEFLTYFQNEAQLEKSRLLSDRFSAERPKGSFSTLEIQRTEQGDSAMYLCASSRGTSGSHWGTQYFGPGTRLLVL.

CDR3 sequence reads: CASSQLGQGLSYEQYF. The CDR3 nucleotides are TGTGCCAGCTCACAACTGGGACAGGGCCTTTCCTACGAGCAGTACTTC. This sequence joins TRBV18 and TRBJ2-7, with 9 bases lining up with TRBD1. The CDR3 is 16 residues long. Germline V gene data show CDR1 as KGHSH and CDR2 as LQKENI. The J segment lost 1 base and the V segment lost 4 bases, leaving 8 bases of the junction unmatched.

The rearrangement uses TRBV6-6 and TRBJ1-5, with D perhaps TRBD1 (6 bases). The ends were cut back, 5 bases at V and 7 bases at J, with 15 bases in the middle. Germline CDR1 MNHNY, CDR2 SVGAGI (reference sequence). This CDR3 has 14 amino acids. Written as DNA, the CDR3 is TGTGCCAGCAGTCACGTACCGGGACAACAGCCCCAGCATTTT. Translated, it gives CASSHVPGQQPQHF.

In its sample, this clone was seen a few times. The identical CDR3 is also encoded by other nucleotide sequences in the sample. This chain connects TRBV9 to TRBJ1-4; possible D gene TRBD1, 6 bases. V lost 0 bases and J 5 bases, leaving 8 bases between the germline ends. Per the germline V gene, CDR1 is SGDLS and CDR2 is YYNGEE. The CDR3 has 14 amino acids. The CDR3 DNA reads as TGTGCCAGCAGCGTAGGGCAGGGGAATGAAAAACTGTTTTTT. Its translation: CASSVGQGNEKLFF. The whole variable domain, remainder taken from reference TRBV9 and TRBJ1-4, is DSGVTQTPKHLITATGQRVTLRCSPRSGDLSVYWYQQSLDQGLQFLIQYYNGEERAKGNILERFSAQQFPDLHSELNLSSLELGDSALYFCASSVGQGNEKLFFGSGTQLSVL.

CDR3 DNA: TGTGCCAGCTCACCGTCTCCCCGGAACACTGAAGCTTTCTTT. This gives the protein CASSPSPRNTEAFF. V and J are TRBV18 and TRBJ1-1, with D unclear. The CDR3 spans 14 residues. The germline V gene encodes CDR1 KGHSH and CDR2 LQKENI. Between the trimmed V and J ends, which lost 3 bases and 1 base, there was a span of 9 bases.

This chain links TRBV5-1 with TRBJ1-1; D is perhaps TRBD1 (5 bases). Germline loops: CDR1 SGHRS, CDR2 YFSETQ. This CDR3 spans 16 amino acids. V was clipped by 1 base and J by 3 bases, with 16 bases between them. CDR3 sequence: CASSLRSLGADTEAFF. The CDR3 DNA reads as TGCGCCAGCAGCTTGAGGTCTCTTGGGGCGGACACTGAAGCTTTCTTT.

The rearrangement uses TRBV15 and TRBJ2-3, with a weak D call TRBD2 (6 bases). CDR1 and CDR2 from the germline V gene are LNHNV and YYDKDF (reference sequence). V shed 2 bases and J shed 6 bases, with 18 bases lying between them. The CDR3 runs to 16 residues. This CDR3 is CATSRSVAGFFDTQYF. Here the CDR3 DNA reads TGTGCCACCAGCAGATCCGTGGCGGGGTTTTTTGATACGCAGTATTTT.

This clone was picked up a small number of times. The chain employs TRBV5-5 and TRBJ1-5, with TRBD1 as a possible D gene (6 bases). The CDR3 length is 15 residues. The V gene's germline CDR1 is SGHKS and CDR2 YYEKEE (reference sequence). Trimming left V 4 bases short and J 4 bases short, with 15 bases between. CDR3 sequence (DNA): TGTGCCAGCAGCGGACTCGGGACAAAGAATCAGCCCCAGCATTTT. This translates into CASSGLGTKNQPQHF.

J is TRBJ1-6 and V is TRBV5-6; D ambiguous. CDR3 length equals 14 residues. The ends were cut back, 0 bases at V and 4 bases at J, with 5 bases in the middle. CDR1 is SGHDT, CDR2 YYEEEE, per germline. In DNA form, the CDR3 reads TGTGCCAGCAGCTTGGTTAGTTATAATTCACCCCTCCACTTT. Protein: CASSLVSYNSPLHF. Complete variable domain (other parts from reference TRBV5-6 and TRBJ1-6): DAGVTQSPTHLIKTRGQQVTLRCSPKSGHDTVSWYQQALGQGPQFIFQYYEEEERQRGNFPDRFSGHQFPNYSSELNVNALLLGDSALYLCASSLVSYNSPLHFGNGTRLTVT.

This rearrangement joins TRBV15 to TRBJ2-3, with 7 bases that match TRBD2. Unmatched junction bases numbered 5, after V lost 8 bases and J lost 6 bases. The CDR3 is 12 amino acids. Germline lookup yields CDR1 LNHNV and CDR2 YYDKDF (reference sequence). The CDR3 coding sequence is TGTGCCACCGGGGGGGAGCGGGATACGCAGTATTTT. Residues: CATGGERDTQYF.

This rearrangement joins TRBV13 to TRBJ2-3, with no clear D. This CDR3 is built from 12 residues. V shed 5 bases and J shed 0 bases, with 3 bases lying between them. CDR1 is PRHDT, CDR2 FYEKMQ, per germline (reference sequence). As DNA, the CDR3 is TGTGCCAGCAGCCCAAGCACAGATACGCAGTATTTT. This sequence encodes CASSPSTDTQYF.